The entry below gives a single T cell receptor beta chain sequence along with its context. Its antigen is still unknown. These data originate in a study of spatial heterogeneity in lung cancer. For the study at large: Beta-chain sequences consistently outnumbered alpha-chain sequences in detection.

One entry per CDR3 protein results from TCRdb running MiXCR on the 5' RACE reads. The table lists about 11,000 distinct CDR3 sequences, 5.1% of them singletons. Whole-study findings and limits: Counts of expanded intratumoral alpha and beta TCRs tracked tumor mutation counts.

Trimming cost V 2 bases and J 4 bases; bases outside gene matches: 7. The germline V gene has CDR1 MNHEY and CDR2 SMNVEV (reference sequence). The CDR3 consists of 15 residues. Time point given: sample taken at primary tumor resection. This sequence was found in a male donor with early-stage non-small cell lung cancer. This sequence joins TRBV27 and TRBJ2-7, with 8 positions matching TRBD2. Specimen: lung tumor tissue, collected at surgery. The CDR3, as DNA: TGTGCCAGCAGTTTAGCCGGGGGGGCTGGTTACGAGCAGTACTTC. Its protein is CASSLAGGAGYEQYF.